Below, 29 T cell receptor beta chains from the same sample are listed, as sequenced in a study of T-cell memory formation after mild COVID-19. TCRdb analysed the 5' RACE reads with MiXCR anew, one entry per CDR3 protein. The table has about 600,000 distinct CDR3 sequences, roughly a fifth seen once. Material: PBMCs or a T cell subset sorted from them (not recorded which). The source is an adult woman who had mild COVID-19 (a few samples of this study predate the infection). Cell type and time point are not known.

The V and J genes are TRBV7-9 and TRBJ2-5; no clear D. Germline V gene sequence: CDR1 SEHNR, CDR2 FQNEAQ (reference sequence). The CDR3 has 13 amino acids. The V end lost 1 base, the J end lost 7 bases, and 10 bases lay between the germline ends. CDR3 in amino acids: CASSLVSSGTQYF. The CDR3 DNA is TGTGCCAGCAGCTTAGTATCCTCGGGGACCCAGTACTTC.

The rearrangement uses TRBV3-1 and TRBJ1-1, with unresolved D. This CDR3 is 17 amino acids long. The V end was cut by 0 bases, the J end by 6 bases, with 20 bases between. Germline V gene data show CDR1 as LGHDT and CDR2 as YNNKEL (reference sequence). CDR3 residues: CASSQDFLFLGVAEAFF. Written as DNA, the CDR3 is TGTGCCAGCAGCCAAGATTTTTTGTTTTTGGGTGTGGCTGAAGCTTTCTTT.

This chain's CDR3 is CASSKALGVESNQPQHF. Here the CDR3 DNA reads TGTGCCAGCAGCAAAGCGCTCGGGGTTGAAAGCAATCAGCCCCAGCATTTT. The chain joins TRBV21-1 to TRBJ1-5. TRBV21-1 is listed as a pseudogene. CDR3 length: 17 residues.

The chain is built from TRBV11-2 and TRBJ2-1, with D possibly being TRBD1 or TRBD2 (5 bases each). Trimming pared 0 bases from V and 3 bases from J, leaving 6 bases between. In germline, CDR1 is SGHAT, CDR2 FQNNGV. This CDR3 comprises 14 residues. The CDR3: CASSLEGVYNEQFF. As DNA, the CDR3 is TGTGCCAGCAGCTTAGAGGGGGTCTACAATGAGCAGTTCTTC.

This chain links TRBV20-1 with TRBJ2-3; 8 bases line up with TRBD1. The length of the CDR3 is 13 residues. Per germline, CDR1 DFQATT and CDR2 SNEGSKA (reference sequence). J was trimmed by 5 bases and V by 5 bases; bases with no gene match: 6. CDR3 DNA sequence: TGCAGTGCTTGGACAGGGTGGGAAGATACGCAGTATTTT. Translated: CSAWTGWEDTQYF.

This clonotype was picked up a small number of times. V is TRBV4-1 and J is TRBJ1-2, with D maybe TRBD1 (6 bases). There are 19 residues in the CDR3. Germline V lookup: CDR1 MGHRA, CDR2 YSYEKL. V lost 0 bases to trimming and J lost 8 bases, with 28 bases between them. CDR3 sequence: CASSQDPSSNYRARGGYTF. The CDR3 bases are TGCGCCAGCAGCCAAGATCCCTCATCAAACTACAGGGCCCGGGGGGGCTACACCTTC.

The chain joins TRBV10-3 to TRBJ1-4; the D is unclear. Germline V gives CDR1 ENHRY, CDR2 SYGVKD. This CDR3 contains 15 residues. The V end was cut by 0 bases, the J end by 0 bases, with 5 bases between. The CDR3 nucleotides read TGTGCCATCAGTGAGTCTAGAACAACTAATGAAAAACTGTTTTTT. Translation: CAISESRTTNEKLFF.

The chain recombines TRBV7-9 with TRBJ2-3; D tentatively reads TRBD1 or TRBD2 (5 bases each). The CDR3 loop spans 15 amino acids. Germline values: CDR1 SEHNR, CDR2 FQNEAQ (reference sequence). Trimming stripped 6 bases from V and 3 bases from J, with 16 bases between. DNA of the CDR3: TGTGCCAGCAGTCCCCTGGGGGTTGGGACAGATACGCAGTATTTT. Its translation: CASSPLGVGTDTQYF.

There are a few counts of this clonotype. This chain joins TRBV7-9 and TRBJ1-5; TRBD1 is a possible D gene (6 bases). The CDR3 length is 14 residues. The germline V gene has CDR1 SEHNR and CDR2 FQNEAQ (reference sequence). V dropped 5 bases and J dropped 7 bases, with 15 bases sitting between them. For the CDR3, the DNA is TGTGCCAGCAGCAAACAGGGAGATCGGCAGCCCCAGCATTTT. Its translation is CASSKQGDRQPQHF.

The chain couples TRBV18 to TRBJ2-1; a weak D match, TRBD1 (5 bases). CDR1 is KGHSH and CDR2 is LQKENI in the germline V gene. CDR3 length: 18 amino acids. V lost 4 bases to trimming and J lost 6 bases, with 25 bases between them. CDR3 in amino acids: CASSLLSPMGIRGNEQFF. As DNA, the CDR3 is TGTGCCAGCTCACTCTTAAGCCCGATGGGGATTAGGGGCAATGAGCAGTTCTTC.

This clonotype was found a few times. This sequence joins TRBV4-1 and TRBJ1-1, with D unresolved. CDR1 and CDR2 from the germline V gene are MGHRA and YSYEKL. The CDR3 spans 13 residues. Trimming cost V 0 bases and J 5 bases, with 7 bases left between them. In nucleotides, the CDR3 is TGCGCCAGCAGCCAAGAGGGATTGACTGAAGCTTTCTTT. Residues: CASSQEGLTEAFF.

This clonotype was seen a few times. This chain connects TRBV19 to TRBJ2-1, with D perhaps TRBD1 (6 bases). V lost 1 base and J lost 4, with 23 bases in between. CDR1 and CDR2 from the germline V gene are LNHDA and SQIVND (reference sequence). The CDR3 consists of 19 residues. The CDR3 loop is CASSIARQGPETGYNEQFF. CDR3 nucleotides: TGTGCCAGTAGTATAGCTCGGCAGGGGCCGGAAACAGGGTACAATGAGCAGTTCTTC.

The CDR3 DNA sequence: TGTGCCAGCAGCTTAGGGGGGAACGGCTACGAGCAGTACTTC. Residues: CASSLGGNGYEQYF. This chain links TRBV7-9 with TRBJ2-7; D may correspond to TRBD1 or TRBD2 (5 bases each). Germline loops: CDR1 SEHNR, CDR2 FQNEAQ (reference sequence). Trimming stripped 1 base from V and 3 bases from J, with 10 bases between. The CDR3 loop spans 14 amino acids. Full variable domain (remainder filled in from reference TRBV7-9 and TRBJ2-7): DTGVSQNPRHKITKRGQNVTFRCDPISEHNRLYWYRQTLGQGPEFLTYFQNEAQLEKSRLLSDRFSAERPKGSFSTLEIQRTEQGDSAMYLCASSLGGNGYEQYFGPGTRLTVT.

This sequence joins TRBV5-1 and TRBJ1-1; D is unclear. The CDR3 totals 15 residues. The V end lost 3 bases, the J end lost 0 bases, and 12 bases lay between the germline ends. Germline values: CDR1 SGHRS, CDR2 YFSETQ. DNA of the CDR3: TGCGCCAGCAGCTCCACCCGCGGACTGAACACTGAAGCTTTCTTT. It specifies CASSSTRGLNTEAFF.

This clonotype was observed a few times. This chain connects TRBV6-1 to TRBJ2-7, with D tentatively TRBD1 (6 bases). Germline V gene lookup returns CDR1 MNHNS and CDR2 SASEGT. The CDR3 is made up of 15 amino acids. V gave up 4 bases and J gave up 1 base, with 14 bases separating them. The CDR3 region is CASSAEWTVSYEQYF. The CDR3 nucleotides read TGTGCCAGCAGTGCAGAATGGACAGTTTCCTACGAGCAGTACTTC.

This clonotype has just a few counts. The CDR3 region is CASSTGNTSGRKEQFF. The CDR3 DNA reads as TGCGCCAGCAGTACGGGGAACACTAGCGGGAGGAAGGAGCAGTTCTTC. This sequence joins TRBV5-1 and TRBJ2-1, with 12 bases that match TRBD2. The CDR3 runs to 16 residues. With 5 bases clipped from V and 10 bases from J, the junction kept 13 bases outside the gene matches. The germline gives CDR1 SGHRS, CDR2 YFSETQ.

CDR3 sequence reads: CASSPRGRDGYTF. The CDR3 region has the DNA TGTGCCAGCAGCCCCAGGGGTCGGGATGGCTACACCTTC. V is TRBV14 and J is TRBJ1-2, with a weak D call TRBD1 (6 bases). The CDR3 sequence is 13 residues long. The germline V and J ends were trimmed by 4 bases and 6 bases, with 12 bases remaining between them. Germline V gives CDR1 SGHDN, CDR2 FVKESK.

This clonotype was picked up many times. V is TRBV12-3 or TRBV12-4 and J is TRBJ1-1; D is perhaps TRBD1 (6 bases). CDR3 size: 15 residues. V was pared by 3 bases and J by 4 bases, with 15 bases between. CDR3: CASSFRRGKSTEAFF. The CDR3 coding sequence is TGTGCCAGCAGTTTCCGCAGGGGTAAGAGCACTGAAGCTTTCTTT.

In its sample, this clonotype was seen a few times. CDR3 sequence reads: CASSLTLSSYNEQFF. CDR3 nucleotides: TGTGCCAGCAGCTTAACGTTATCCTCCTACAATGAGCAGTTCTTC. The chain employs TRBV7-3 and TRBJ2-1; D is uncertain. The germline gives CDR1 SGHTA, CDR2 FQGTGA. This CDR3 is 15 amino acids long. With 0 bases removed from V and 0 bases from J, the gap between germline ends came to 6 bases.

This clonotype occurred a few times. The DNA of the CDR3 is TGTGCCATCAGTGAAGGACTCGCAGATACGCAGTATTTT. It is translated as CAISEGLADTQYF. V is TRBV10-3 and J is TRBJ2-3, with a weak D call TRBD2 (5 bases). The ends were cut back, 3 bases at V and 4 bases at J, with 8 bases in the middle. Per germline, CDR1 ENHRY and CDR2 SYGVKD. The CDR3 covers 13 residues.

This clonotype was counted a few times. The CDR3 DNA reads as TGTGCCAGCAGCTTTCTTGATGATACGCAGTATTTT. Encoded protein: CASSFLDDTQYF. The chain has TRBV5-5 and TRBJ2-3; D is ambiguous. CDR3 length: 12 residues. Trimming left V 2 bases short and J 6 bases short, with 7 bases between. Germline values: CDR1 SGHKS, CDR2 YYEKEE (reference sequence).

This clonotype occurred a few times. The CDR3 here is CASRQGLTGNTGELFF. The DNA for the CDR3 is TGTGCCAGCAGGCAAGGACTAACGGGGAACACCGGGGAGCTGTTTTTT. This rearrangement joins TRBV12-3 or TRBV12-4 to TRBJ2-2; tentative D call: TRBD2 (6 bases). The CDR3 extends over 16 amino acids. Trimming pared 6 bases from V and 1 base from J, leaving 15 bases between.

V is TRBV7-9 and J is TRBJ2-1; 10 positions agree with TRBD1. This CDR3 spans 15 amino acids. Losses at the gene ends were 5 bases for V and 7 bases for J; bases not matched to a gene: 8. In germline, CDR1 is SEHNR, CDR2 FQNEAQ (reference sequence). In DNA, the CDR3 is TGTGCCAGCAGCATTTACTCGGGACAGGGGAATGAGCAGTTCTTC. Protein product: CASSIYSGQGNEQFF.

The chain carries TRBV7-9 and TRBJ1-1, with D hard to call. The germline gives CDR1 SEHNR, CDR2 FQNEAQ (reference sequence). The ends were cut back, 2 bases at V and 5 bases at J, with 6 bases in the middle. The CDR3 extends over 12 amino acids. CDR3 residues: CASSLRETEAFF. CDR3 DNA sequence: TGTGCCAGCAGCTTAAGGGAGACTGAAGCTTTCTTT. Complete variable domain (other parts from reference TRBV7-9 and TRBJ1-1): DTGVSQNPRHKITKRGQNVTFRCDPISEHNRLYWYRQTLGQGPEFLTYFQNEAQLEKSRLLSDRFSAERPKGSFSTLEIQRTEQGDSAMYLCASSLRETEAFFGQGTRLTVV.

In this sample, this clonotype turned up a few times. This chain links TRBV6-5 with TRBJ1-1; 7 bases are a match to TRBD1. The CDR3 has 15 amino acids. V dropped 4 bases and J dropped 1; count of bases not matched to a gene: 6. Germline-derived CDR1 and CDR2 are MNHEY and SVGAGI. DNA of the CDR3: TGTGCCAGCAGTTTCGAGGGGGCGGCGAACACTGAAGCTTTCTTT. This encodes CASSFEGAANTEAFF.

This clonotype was seen only a few times. This chain joins TRBV7-3 and TRBJ1-6; the D gene is possibly TRBD1 (6 bases). This CDR3 comprises 14 residues. The ends were cut back, 4 bases at V and 4 bases at J, with 8 bases in the middle. Germline V gene lookup returns CDR1 SGHTA and CDR2 FQGTGA. The CDR3 bases are TGTGCCAGCAGCTCGGGACAATATAATTCACCCCTCCACTTT. Translation gives CASSSGQYNSPLHF.

CDR3: CSASPGTGQYSNQPQHF. DNA for the CDR3: TGCAGTGCTAGCCCCGGGACAGGTCAATATAGCAATCAGCCCCAGCATTTT. This chain connects TRBV20-1 to TRBJ1-5; 8 nucleotides line up with TRBD1. J gave up 0 bases and V 3 bases, and 10 bases lay outside the gene matches. The CDR3 runs to 17 residues. The germline gives CDR1 DFQATT, CDR2 SNEGSKA (reference sequence).

At least ten counts were recorded for this clonotype. This chain uses TRBV10-3 with TRBJ2-1; TRBD2 matches 7 bases. The CDR3 spans 14 residues. V trimming: 8 bases; J trimming: 2 bases; junction bases outside the gene matches: 6. CDR1 is ENHRY and CDR2 is SYGVKD in the germline V gene. The CDR3 nucleotides are TGTGCCATCGGGGCTAGCGGAGCCTACAATGAGCAGTTCTTC. This gives the protein CAIGASGAYNEQFF.

The chain uses TRBV11-3 and TRBJ2-7, with a possible D match to TRBD2 (6 bases). Germline V CDR1 and CDR2: SGHNT, YENEEA. V dropped 5 bases and J dropped 4 bases, with 18 bases sitting between them. The CDR3 has 15 residues. CDR3 region: CASSPPGGNFYEQYF. CDR3 DNA sequence: TGTGCCAGCAGCCCTCCAGGAGGGAACTTTTACGAGCAGTACTTC.